The source of this TCR beta chain is a study of T cells in Graves' hyperthyroidism and ophthalmopathy (dated by TCRdb to between 2017 and 2020). A note on the overall study: Peripheral blood was sampled at the time of initial diagnosis, prior to any treatment. Whether ophthalmopathy could be predicted prospectively was tested in an independent validation cohort made up of approximately 19 hyperthyroidism patients plus 17 patients who later progressed to ophthalmopathy. In roughly six Graves' hyperthyroidism patients, the study also compared T-cell repertoires from thyroid tissue with T-cell repertoires from blood. To identify TCR V-J signatures that set the groups apart, the researchers used a discovery cohort of approximately 98 patients, made up of roughly 40 with Graves' ophthalmopathy and some 60 with stable Graves' hyperthyroidism. The approximately 90 discovery patients were randomly split 7:3 into training and test sets. According to the paper, TCR Vbeta CDR3 sequencing was carried out on about 140 peripheral blood samples, which came from under 50 ophthalmopathy, around 74 hyperthyroidism and approximately 17 progressor patients. Once sampling was done, hyperthyroidism patients were given methimazole at a starting dose of 30 mg daily, whereas ophthalmopathy patients were given high-dose intravenous methylprednisolone. Overall results and qualifications from the work: No statistical method was used to set the sample size in advance, and investigators knew the group allocation. A model built on a 13 V-J signature distinguished ophthalmopathy from stable hyperthyroidism, reaching roughly 88% sensitivity and under 84% specificity in cross-validation and 80%/75% in testing. Most expanded thyroid clonotypes (frequency above 0.001) were also found in blood, which suggests that blood repertoires may mirror thyroid immune responses. In validation, progression to ophthalmopathy was predicted by the model with 70.59% sensitivity and around 76% specificity, a median of approximately 6.5 months before onset.

TCR beta CDR3 regions were amplified from RNA transcripts. A first-round RT-PCR of the TCR CDR3 used the HTBI primer set with the Qiagen OneStep RT-PCR kit. Libraries were constructed in a second round of multiplex PCR, after which size selection and purification were carried out. Paired-end sequencing of the libraries was performed with 100 bp reads on an Illumina HiSeq2000. In the authors' own workflow: SOAPnuke was used to process the raw data, throwing out any read that contained adapters or uncalled bases, had a mean Phred below 15, or lacked an exact constant-primer or identifier match. High-quality paired reads were merged using COPE v1.2.5, and each unique nucleotide sequence was defined as a clonotype. Clonotypes were aligned to IMGT TRBV, TRBD and TRBJ reference segments using MiTCR v1.1. The analysis was restricted to V-J combinations with a frequency above 0.0001, which together covered over 99% of the repertoires. The TCS score was defined as the ratio of F50 (clonal expansion) to E x V (chaos), calculated using BLOSUM62-based TCRdist between CDR3 peptides within each V-J. Welch's t-statistics and random forest reduced around 520 V-J features to roughly 13, which were used in a naive Bayes classifier (R e1071). TCRdb redid the processing of the public reads, applying fastp at Q25 and MiXCR, and retained in-frame beta chains. Every distinct CDR3 protein forms one entry, paired with its most common genes and DNA. The V and J calls reflect TCRdb's pipeline rather than the authors' work. The sample table lists a few hundred thousand distinct CDR3 sequences, about 13% of them with a count of one. In total, the top ten clones hold more than 4.5% of the sample.

V is cut by 2 bases and J by 7 bases, and the space between the germline ends is 18 bases. The germline V gene (reference sequence) yields SEHNR for CDR1 and FQNEAQ for CDR2. From the cysteine through the phenylalanine, the CDR3 covers 15 amino acids. Kept here is only the CDR3 DNA, which spans 45 bases and is read in frame from base 1. A note on this clonotype: The antigen this receptor binds is unknown. Within one base of it there is no much larger clone, and no base qualities were kept.

A patient counted as having stable Graves' hyperthyroidism if no progression to ophthalmopathy occurred over 18 months of follow-up. The hyperthyroidism patients were between 18 and 65 years old and newly diagnosed, with a disease duration of less than 2 months. Any patient with an uncontrolled infection, another autoimmune disease, pregnancy or lactation was excluded. Diagnoses were established on the basis of clinical symptoms, serum thyroxine and TRAb, thyroid ultrasound, and orbital computed tomography. PBMCs were isolated from around 10 ml of fresh peripheral blood by Ficoll-Paque density gradient centrifugation. Total RNA was extracted with Trizol reagent, and quality was checked on an Agilent 2100 Bioanalyzer.

The specimen sequenced was blood. This receptor chain uses TRBV7-9 and TRBJ2-7; no D gene call is confident. This TCR was sampled from a woman between 18 and 30 years old with Graves' hyperthyroidism. The CDR3 sequence is CASSLNRAAFGEQYF. The DNA is as follows: TGTGCCAGCAGCTTAAATAGGGCAGCGTTTGGAGAGCAGTACTTC.